Listed below are T cell receptor beta chains from one sample, sequenced in a study of blood T cell repertoires in COVID-19. The data were produced by immunoSEQ multiplex PCR, yet TCRdb's version contains in-frame clones alone and is incomplete. The top ten hold 6.2% of the sample, which has approximately 150,000 clones, 85% seen once. Material for sequencing was PBMCs or T cells enriched from blood (not recorded which). These receptors were taken from a woman aged 40 to 49 who had recovered from COVID-19. The CDR3 runs from the conserved cysteine through the conserved F or W. Each record gives: J gene, V gene, D gene, clone size, CDR3 DNA, CDR3 protein. A D gene is named only where the DNA matches it firmly. Where a row states a size, it is once, few, many or the class of an expanded clone; other rows omit it.

TRBJ2-5 TRBV5-1 NA NA TGCGCCAGCAGCTTGGGGACTCTTACTTACTTC CASSLGTLTYF
TRBJ2-7 TRBV6-5 TRBD1 NA TGTGCCAGCAGTTACTTAACAGGGGGGATCGGCGACGAGCAGTACTTC CASSYLTGGIGDEQYF
TRBJ2-3 TRBV13 NA once TGTGCCAGCAGCTTGGGGGGGCAGGGCACAGATACGCAGTATTTT CASSLGGQGTDTQYF
TRBJ1-4 TRBV5-5 NA once TGTGCCAGCAGCTCCAGGGGAACCGGTTCTAATGAAAAACTGTTTTTT CASSSRGTGSNEKLFF
TRBJ2-3 TRBV9 NA NA TGTGCCAGCAGCACCACTAGTCCCACAGATACGCAGTATTTT CASSTTSPTDTQYF
TRBJ1-5 TRBV19 NA once TGTGCCAGTAGTAGATCCACCTATGGACAGAATCAGCCCCAGCATTTT CASSRSTYGQNQPQHF
TRBJ2-3 TRBV7-9 TRBD2 NA TGTGCCAGCAGCTTAGGAGCTAGCGGGGGGTCCACAGATACGCAGTATTTT CASSLGASGGSTDTQYF
TRBJ1-3 TRBV3-1/TRBV3-2 NA NA TGTGCCAGCAGCCCCCTCTCTGGAAACACCATATATTTT CASSPLSGNTIYF
TRBJ1-4 TRBV5-5 NA NA TGTGCCAGCAGCTTGAGGACACCCCAGAGATCGACTAATGAAAAACTGTTTTTT CASSLRTPQRSTNEKLFF
TRBJ1-2 TRBV5-4 NA NA TGTGCCAGCAGCCCCGCGACAGCCTATGGCTACACCTTC CASSPATAYGYTF
TRBJ1-2 TRBV28 TRBD1 NA TGTGCCAGCATTCCATCGGACAGGGTTGGTCGTGGCTACACCTTC CASIPSDRVGRGYTF
TRBJ1-5 TRBV4-1 NA NA TGCGCCAGCAGCCAAGTTCGGGGTGGGAATCAGCCCCAGCATTTT CASSQVRGGNQPQHF
TRBJ2-7 TRBV29-1 NA NA TGCAGCGTCGTGTTGGAGGGGTACGAGCAGTACTTC CSVVLEGYEQYF
TRBJ1-5 TRBV12-3/TRBV12-4 NA few TGTGCCAGCTCAATAGGGGGTGATCAGCCCCAGCATTTT CASSIGGDQPQHF
TRBJ1-1 TRBV4-1 NA once TGCGCCAGCAGCCAAGCGGGGTTTCGTGACACTGAAGCTTTCTTT CASSQAGFRDTEAFF
TRBJ2-2 TRBV7-9 NA NA TGTGCCAGCAGCCAAAACAGGGATCTAAACACCGGGGAGCTGTTTTTT CASSQNRDLNTGELFF
TRBJ2-7 TRBV9 NA NA TGTGCCAGCAGCGCGGAGGGCGGCGAGCAGTACTTC CASSAEGGEQYF
TRBJ2-1 TRBV9 TRBD2 NA TGTGCCAGCAGTTATGAGCTAGCGGGCAATGAGCAGTTCTTC CASSYELAGNEQFF
TRBJ2-3 TRBV24-1 NA NA TGTGCCACCAGTGATCGGAGGGTAGGGGGCACAGATACGCAGTATTTT CATSDRRVGGTDTQYF
TRBJ2-1 TRBV19 NA NA TGTGCCAGTAGTATCGGGAATTCAAATGAGCAGTTCTTC CASSIGNSNEQFF
TRBJ2-1 TRBV4-1 TRBD2 NA TGCGCCAGCAGCCAAGGTGAGTTTGCGGGAGAGTACACCGGTGAGCAGTTCTTC CASSQGEFAGEYTGEQFF
TRBJ2-1 TRBV24-1 NA NA TGTGCCACCAGTGAGGCGGGCTCCTACAATGAGCAGTTCTTC CATSEAGSYNEQFF
TRBJ2-2 TRBV6-1 TRBD1 few TGTGCCAGCAGTGAGCCGAGGGGGCCCACCGGGGAGCTGTTTTTT CASSEPRGPTGELFF
TRBJ2-3 TRBV9 NA few TGTGCCAGCAGCCCCCGTTCCTACTCTAGCACAGATACGCAGTATTTT CASSPRSYSSTDTQYF
TRBJ2-1 TRBV7-9 TRBD2 NA TGTGCCAGCAGCTTAACGGAGCGGGGGGGTAAAAATGAGCAGTTCTTC CASSLTERGGKNEQFF
TRBJ2-7 TRBV19 NA NA TGTGCCAGTAGTACGGGACAACCTAACTACGAGCAGTACTTC CASSTGQPNYEQYF
TRBJ2-1 TRBV10-3 TRBD1 NA TGTGCCATCACTCCAGACAGGGATGAGCAGTTCTTC CAITPDRDEQFF
TRBJ2-2 TRBV3-1/TRBV3-2 NA NA TGTGCCAGCAGCCAACTTAACGGGGAGCTGTTTTTT CASSQLNGELFF
TRBJ2-3 TRBV27 NA NA TGTGCCAGCGGGGGGCAGGGGGTGGCGAGGAGCGCAGATACGCAGTATTTT CASGGQGVARSADTQYF
TRBJ2-3 TRBV19 NA NA TGTGCCAGTAGTACTTCGCTAGATCCTAGCACAGATACGCAGTATTTT CASSTSLDPSTDTQYF
TRBJ1-6 TRBV2 TRBD1 NA TGTGCCAGCAGACCGGGACAGATATACTATAATTCACCCCTCCACTTT CASRPGQIYYNSPLHF
TRBJ1-1 TRBV21-1 NA NA TGTGCCAGCAGGACAGAAGCGAGCACTGAAGCTTTCTTT CASRTEASTEAFF
TRBJ1-1 TRBV5-1 TRBD1 NA TGCGCCAGCAGCCCCCCTGGCCCCAGGGGGTTTGAAGCTTTCTTT CASSPPGPRGFEAFF
TRBJ2-5 TRBV11-2 TRBD2 NA TGTGCCAGCAGCTTATCCCCGGGGGGGGGAGAGACCCAGTACTTC CASSLSPGGGETQYF
TRBJ1-5 TRBV19 TRBD1 NA TGTGCCAGTAGTATCGGGACAGGGCAGCCCCAGCATTTT CASSIGTGQPQHF
TRBJ2-7 TRBV3-1/TRBV3-2 NA NA TGTGCCAGCAGCCAGGGGGGCTACGAGCAGTACTTC CASSQGGYEQYF
TRBJ1-5 TRBV5-6 TRBD1 NA TGTGCCAGCAGCAGCCGGGACAGAAATCAGCCCCAGCATTTT CASSSRDRNQPQHF
TRBJ1-1 TRBV18 NA NA TGTGCCAGCTCCAACGCGGGCAGGCGGAACACTGAAGCTTTCTTT CASSNAGRRNTEAFF
TRBJ2-7 TRBV25-1 TRBD1 NA TGTGCCAGCAGGCCGGGACAGGGGGCCTACGAGCAGTACTTC CASRPGQGAYEQYF
TRBJ1-2 TRBV12-3/TRBV12-4 NA NA TGTGCCAGCTACGGGGGGAACTATGGCTACACCTTC CASYGGNYGYTF